Sequencing of this T cell receptor beta chain was carried out in a study of T cell responses to AZD1222 COVID-19 vaccine listed by TCRdb under 2021. Looking at the study overall: AZD1222 recipients whose second dose came at about 4 weeks and those whose second dose came at about 12 weeks were combined into one group, since spike-specific TCR depth and breadth did not differ between the two schedules. TCR sequencing covered some 250 trial participants: 207 given two doses of AZD1222 and approximately 26 given two doses of MenACWY control vaccine. Enrollment into the trials was organized by age into subgroups of 18-55, 56-69 and 70-plus years, and those subgroups contained around 150, 28 and 57 TCR-sequenced participants, respectively. Study-wide conclusions, independent of this receptor: In the small 56-69-year group, the increase in depth fell short of significance, most likely because of low power. Epitopes outside the regions mutated in the B.1.351 and B.1.1.7 variants were reportedly recognized by nearly half of the unique spike-specific TCRs. Participants were mostly white British and included more females than males, and it was suggested by the authors that clonal diversity may have been underestimated. Conclusions about previously exposed vaccinees are limited because only five to seven AZD1222 recipients were SARS-CoV-2 seropositive at baseline. After two AZD1222 doses, both the breadth and the depth of spike-specific TCRs were significantly higher than at day 0 and than in MenACWY recipients. The whole spike protein was spanned by vaccine-associated CD4 TCRs, and dominant responses were seen in regions 160-218 and 743-854. No day 14 peak-response samples were available, so repertoires were characterized only after the peak T cell response.

In light of the paper, this sample's time point label describes: baseline before first vaccination. The vaccinee samples were drawn from two UK trials, COV001 and COV002, one of which was a single-blind randomized controlled phase 2/3 trial testing AZD1222 (ChAdOx1 nCoV-19) in healthy adults. For TCRbeta chain sequencing, PBMC samples from trial participants were taken at day 0 and at day 28 after the second dose. The CDR3 regions of human TCRbeta chains were analyzed by immunosequencing. As for the authors' bioinformatics: Repertoire TCRs were checked for matches against a reference library of SARS-CoV-2-specific TCRs that had been generated using the MIRA antigen-specificity platform. Breadth was defined as the fraction of unique TCRs that were SARS-CoV-2-associated, and depth was defined as the fraction of total T cells that were SARS-CoV-2-associated. Using the MIRA data, each spike-specific TCR was assigned both to the spike region to which the TCR was reactive and to a CD4 or CD8 class. Log10-transformed breadth and depth values were compared by one-way ANOVA with Sidak's multiple comparisons tests. Sourced from immuneACCESS, this table was stored by TCRdb with only in-frame sequences that have V and J called. A share of the clones is absent; for the studies checked, an unresolved V gene accounts for under half, and the remainder has no known explanation. V, J and clone size derive from that table, while D and trimming were established from the DNA sequence. Recorded for this sample are around 180,000 clones; around 89% of them occurred a single time. The ten largest clones represent 5% to 7.5% of the sample.

The germline V gene (reference sequence) gives CDR1 as LNHDA and CDR2 as SQIVND. V is cut by 2 bases and J by 3 bases, and the space between the germline ends is 11 bases. Taken from cysteine to phenylalanine, the CDR3 has 14 residues. The only DNA kept is the CDR3, 42 bases in frame from the first base. A word on this clone: What antigen it recognizes has not been identified. Nothing much larger sits one base from this clone, and base qualities are not available.

The sequencing used peripheral blood, collected on day 0 of AZD1222 vaccination. Recombination connected TRBV19 to TRBJ2-7; the D gene is perhaps TRBD1, from 6 matching bases. The TCR comes from an adult in good health. The CDR3 protein: CASSISGANYEQYF. The DNA reads TGTGCCAGTAGTATATCAGGGGCCAACTACGAGCAGTACTTC.